The TCR beta chain under discussion was sequenced for a study of cytomegalovirus exposure and HLA in healthy donors (dated by TCRdb to between 2016 and 2019). For the study in its entirety: An earlier analysis of approximately 550 of the donors reported approximately 290 Gb of sequence data and roughly 100 million unique TCR beta sequences from approximately 180 million T cells. Donor age, sex, ethnicity and CMV serostatus were compiled together with the repertoire data. In a later analysis, previously published TCR beta repertoires from 500 to 750 donors were re-analyzed and high-resolution HLA genotyping was added so that TCR occurrence patterns could be studied. Typing coverage varied by locus: roughly 620-640 donors for A, B, C, DRB1 and DQB1; more than 500 for DQA1; over 600 for DPA1; approximately 470 for DPB1. Among roughly 400 genotyped donors of the cohort, an average of roughly 230,000 unique TCR beta nucleotide sequences was sequenced per donor, of which 15% to 20% were non-productive. The later analysis used no new phenotypic data to find candidate immune exposures, relying instead on TCR beta sequences and their occurrence across donors. Every repertoire in the discovery cohort had been generated on one and the same sequencing platform. The study combined high-throughput TCR immunosequencing, statistical association of individual TCRs with disease status, and machine learning to predict cytomegalovirus infection status. The study profiled the T cell repertoires of approximately 700 subjects by immunosequencing and related them to cytomegalovirus serostatus. HLA typing covered class I and class II loci at four-digit resolution. The study aimed to test whether signatures of past pathogen exposure could be identified by cataloging public T cell receptors. Among the 398 genotyped donors, more than 70% belonged to the genetic ancestry cluster associated with self-reported Caucasian donors. A separate validation cohort of some 130 different subjects was used in addition to the roughly 700-subject first cohort. Genome-wide SNP genotypes for about 65% of the 666 donors were used in a later genetic analysis, which treated that subset as a discovery cohort. About five DR-DQ haplotypes were handled as single units for association and clustering, since linkage in the cohort was strong. An earlier analysis of more than 450 of the donors used high-throughput TCR beta sequencing to judge whether each TCR beta V gene segment behaved as functional or pseudogenic. An early release covering around 630 HLA-typed donors comprised about 300 gigabases of sequencing data and 85 million to 100 million unique TCR sequences.

CDR1 and CDR2, per the germline V gene, are SGHAT and FQNNGV. The CDR3, cysteine through phenylalanine, is 16 amino acids long. CDR3 DNA is the only sequence kept; it has 48 bases, read in frame from the first base. Deletion took 5 bases off V and 2 bases off J, with a span of 18 bases between the germline ends. The cohort comprised 710 or so healthy bone marrow donors. At the time of sampling, all cohort members were nominally healthy, though unrecorded immune exposures were likely present. The donor tested CMV seropositive, placing the donor among the roughly 300 seropositive members of the cohort. A peripheral blood sample was provided by each donor, and peripheral blood mononuclear cells were used for TCR beta sequencing. Genomic DNA was extracted from the blood cell samples with the Qiagen DNeasy Blood Extraction Kit. This clone was picked up one time. It has no known antigen specificity. Per-base quality was not reported, and no clone a single base away is much larger than it.

The library relied on the immunoSEQ multiplex PCR assay. For the multiplex PCR, a mixture combining 60 forward primers for TCR Vbeta segments and 13 reverse primers for TCR Jbeta segments was used. Amplification of the CDR3 region of rearranged TCR beta genes was performed with a multiplex PCR assay on genomic DNA. The Illumina HiSeq System was used to sequence the amplified TCR beta libraries as 87-base-pair reads. The published analysis was carried out like this. In a later analysis, tens of millions of unique TCR beta chains were counted across the 690 or so repertoires, and around 10 million of these chains were shared by at least two donors. Raw reads were error-corrected and collapsed into unique sequences with a nearest-neighbor algorithm that merged closely related sequences to remove PCR and sequencing errors. Alignment of CDR3 sequences to IMGT reference sequences was used to assign V, D and J gene segments. For a sequence to be retained, a match of at least six nucleotides was required to both a V gene segment and a J gene segment. A rearrangement was called productive if the CDR3 had no stop codons and remained in frame with V and J, and every other rearrangement was called non-productive. Following IMGT convention, CDR3 was defined as the stretch from the second conserved V-encoded cysteine to the conserved J-encoded phenylalanine. In an earlier analysis of 500 to 650 of the donors, sequences lacking an unambiguous match to a single V gene segment were excluded. An earlier analysis of fewer than 750 of the donors called V segments functional above 56.7% productive rearrangements and segregating when the between-donor standard deviation exceeded 5%. A statistical classification framework was built for diagnosing cytomegalovirus status from the catalog of TCR beta chain sequences. V and J gene assignment, in a later analysis, came from comparing TCR nucleotide sequences with IMGT/GENE-DB human TR gene sequences. In a later analysis, CDR3 sequences and most-parsimonious VDJ recombination scenarios were assigned using the TCRdist pipeline. In a later analysis, every TCR beta chain was defined by the combination of its CDR3 amino acid sequence and its V-gene family, and reads without a unique V-gene family were dropped. A later analysis removed several hundred highly shared, low-generation-probability nucleotide sequences to deal with suspected cross-contamination and a sequencing artifact. A later analysis calculated a clonal expansion index for each public chain from normalized within-repertoire ranks of inferred template counts. In a later analysis, generation probabilities were computed using a VDJ recombination model fitted to out-of-frame rearrangements, and the results were checked against IGoR. A later analysis scored TCR-TCR, TCR-HLA and TCR-CMV co-occurrence with hypergeometric tests, applying a repertoire-size bias correction to TCR pairs. False discovery rates were estimated in a later analysis by permuting HLA or CMV assignments 20 times. In a later analysis, co-occurring TCRs were grouped with DBSCAN, and TCRdist sequence similarity was added when clustering was performed within HLA-allele-positive subsets. Repertoires with fewer than 30,000 or more than 120,000 public chains were left out of co-occurrence clustering, as were five repertoires with anomalous nucleotide sharing. TCRdb limited this immuneACCESS table to in-frame rearrangements with V and J called. A share of clones is missing; checked studies link under half to unresolved V genes, and the rest is unexplained. That table supplies the V and J calls and clone size; D and trimming were determined from the DNA. The sample profile shows 170,000 or so clones; around 80% of them were found once. The ten largest clones represent 2.5% to 3.5% of the sample.

The full study reports these points: Some IMGT-functional V segments, including TRBV6-2 and TRBV6-3, could not be distinguished by the 87-base-pair reads and were therefore excluded. At a false discovery rate of 0.05, a later analysis linked fewer than 20,000 TCR beta sequences to specific HLA alleles. CMV serostatus was the only immune exposure information available for the cohort. When HLA alleles, especially DR and DQ, strongly co-occurred, attributing TCR associations to individual alleles was difficult. In the study, 150 to 200 TCR beta chains were listed as associated with cytomegalovirus. In a later analysis, most CMV-associated TCR beta chains were found to appear HLA-restricted, with HLA associations seemingly driven largely by CMV exposure. In both the original and validation cohorts, the classifier was reported to diagnose cytomegalovirus status with high specificity and sensitivity. Roughly uniform sequencing depth across donors was assumed in presence/absence analyses, although this assumption may not hold. In this cohort, only TCR beta chains were sequenced, and detectable features were limited by the absence of alpha or paired-chain data. The authors suggested that the approach could potentially be extended to other disease states and immunological phenotypes. An association between a missense DCLRE1C variant and V-gene and J-gene trimming of TCR beta chains was found in a later genetic analysis and replicated in an independent cohort. A later genetic analysis reported fewer N-insertions in productive TCRs among donors in an Asian-associated ancestry cluster than the roughly 720-donor mean. Because HLA typing was unavailable for some donors at each locus, only the typed subset was used in association tests. A further reported finding was that TCR beta sequences accurately predicted the HLA-A and HLA-B alleles for most subjects in the first cohort. In a later analysis, HLA-associated TCR beta chains showed more clonal expansion and lower generation probabilities than non-associated chains that were equally common. A few of the identified cytomegalovirus-associated TCR beta chains were confirmed in vitro to be specific for cytomegalovirus antigens. Correlated functional status among segregating V segments might be attributable to linkage disequilibrium, but an unknown experimental factor could not be ruled out. According to a later analysis, TCR association rates differed among HLA loci, with DRB1 alleles showing the most associated TCRs and HLA-C alleles showing the fewest. Most TCR sequences were observed very rarely across donors, whereas some public TCRs were present in many individuals. According to a later analysis, parvovirus B19, influenza, CMV and Epstein-Barr virus appeared linked to several top co-occurrence clusters. Because counts were too low, roughly 18 rarely observed V segments, including chromosome 9 orphons, were left out of the earlier analysis of about 620 of the donors. An earlier analysis of some 590 of the donors showed that most TCR beta V segments appeared in productive rearrangements either about 90% or about 30% of the time, which broadly matched IMGT annotations. A cluster of highly shared sequence variants was judged likely to represent a technical artifact of the sequencing pipeline.

The sequence links TRBV11-2 to TRBJ1-2; there is no confident call for the D gene. The sequenced sample was PBMCs. This clonotype was obtained from a woman aged 45-59 years in good health and CMV-seropositive. The nucleotide sequence reads as follows: TGTGCCAGCAGCCCCCTGAGCGGAGGGTTGAACTATGGCTACACCTTC. The encoded protein is CASSPLSGGLNYGYTF.